This T cell receptor (beta chain) was obtained from a study of blood T cell repertoires in COVID-19. For the study at large: Acute and convalescent COVID-19 samples came from the United States, Italy and Spain.

Only one count was recorded for this clone. The ends lost 4 bases at V and 3 bases at J; junction bases unmatched: 4. CDR1 is SGHAT, CDR2 FQNNGV, per germline. The CDR3 is 15 residues long. Libraries were prepared by immunoSEQ multiplex PCR; TCRdb keeps only in-frame clonotypes and omits some of them. In the table there are 300,000 to 400,000 clones, almost 90% of which are singletons. The source of this sequence is a woman between 25 and 40 years old with COVID-19, enrolled during active disease. Sequencing input: peripheral blood. The rearrangement joins TRBV11-2 to TRBJ2-7, with 12 nucleotides matching TRBD1. The chain's CDR3 is CASSSGQGAGYEQYF. The CDR3 nucleotides read TGTGCCAGCAGCTCGGGACAGGGGGCAGGCTACGAGCAGTACTTC.